This TCR beta chain derives from a study of sequential checkpoint blockade in melanoma. Turning to the study itself: TCRbeta immunosequencing was performed on DNA from 91 pretreatment melanoma tumor samples. Under 25 patients had matched tumor biopsies before treatment and at week 13 after nivolumab or ipilimumab alone.

The CDR3 runs 12 residues. V was pared by 5 bases and J by 4 bases, with 6 bases between. CDR1 is MDHEN and CDR2 is SYDVKM in the germline V gene. Some clones are missing from TCRdb's copy, which holds only in-frame ones; the method was immunoSEQ multiplex PCR. The sample shows some 3,700 clones, approximately 19% of them seen only once. Treatment in this sample: randomized to nivolumab then ipilimumab (arm A) or the reverse (arm B). Patients had received no earlier DNA-damaging chemotherapy. The chain links TRBV28 to TRBJ1-5, with D hard to call. The source material was tumor tissue (inferred from file names), sampled from a patient given nivolumab and ipilimumab in sequence. The receptor comes from a human donor with melanoma. DNA for the CDR3: TGTGCCAGCAGTACCGGGAATCAGCCCCAGCATTTT. This codes for CASSTGNQPQHF.